Presented here are 8 T cell receptor beta chains from one specimen sequenced in a study of T cell responses to AZD1222 COVID-19 vaccine. The assay was immunoSEQ multiplex PCR, and TCRdb's table has in-frame clones only and misses some. The repertoire holds over 110,000 clones, with roughly 92% as singletons. The sequences come from peripheral blood, collected on day 0 of AZD1222 vaccination. These receptors were taken from an adult in good health.

The chain uses TRBV4-1 and TRBJ1-4; TRBD1 might be the D (6 bases). The V end lost 5 bases, the J end lost 2 bases, and 12 bases lay between the germline ends. The CDR3 spans 15 residues. CDR1 is MGHRA and CDR2 is YSYEKL in the germline V gene. This chain's CDR3 is CASSLQGGTNEKLFF. CDR3 bases: TGCGCCAGCAGCTTACAGGGAGGGACTAATGAAAAACTGTTTTTT.

V is TRBV3-1 (or the pseudogene TRBV3-2) and J is TRBJ1-1; perhaps TRBD1 as D (5 bases). The germline V gene has CDR1 LGHDT and CDR2 YNNKEL (reference sequence). The length of the CDR3 is 14 residues. Trimming took 0 bases from V and 7 from J, leaving 12 bases between them. CDR3 amino acids: CASSQDPLRGEAFF. CDR3 coding DNA: TGTGCCAGCAGCCAAGACCCTCTAAGGGGTGAAGCTTTCTTT.

The rearrangement joins TRBV7-8 to TRBJ1-2; D is unclear. Germline V gene data show CDR1 as SGHVS and CDR2 as FQNEAQ. The CDR3 contains 16 residues. Trimming left V 2 bases short and J 6 bases short, with 19 bases between. The CDR3 loop is CASSLRASGRRDGYTF. The DNA of the CDR3 is TGTGCCAGCAGCTTACGGGCATCTGGACGCAGAGATGGCTACACCTTC.

The V and J genes are TRBV5-4 and TRBJ1-4; D may be TRBD1 (6 bases). Trimming pared 4 bases from V and 7 bases from J, leaving 17 bases between. Germline CDR1 is SGHNT and CDR2 is YYREEE (reference sequence). There are 15 residues in the CDR3. The DNA of the CDR3 is TGTGCCAGCAGCCCCGGGGGCAGCTTGGGTGAAAAACTGTTTTTT. This codes for CASSPGGSLGEKLFF.

CDR3: CASSPSGGLGNTIYF. CDR3 nucleotide sequence: TGTGCCAGCAGCCCGAGCGGGGGCTTGGGAAACACCATATATTTT. The gene calls are TRBV7-6 and TRBJ1-3; tentatively, D is TRBD1 (6 bases). V shed 5 bases and J shed 4 bases, with 15 bases lying between them. The CDR3 has 15 residues. Germline V CDR1 and CDR2: SGHVS, FNYEAQ.

The V gene is TRBV30, the J gene TRBJ1-1; D not certain. Germline V gene data show CDR1 as GTSNPN and CDR2 as SVGIG (reference sequence). V was clipped by 5 bases and J by 4 bases, with 5 bases between them. CDR3 length equals 10 residues. In DNA form, the CDR3 reads TGTGCCTGGGGGCGCACTGAAGCTTTCTTT. Residues: CAWGRTEAFF.

The rearrangement links TRBV6-5 to TRBJ1-5; D ambiguous. This CDR3 has 14 residues. The germline V gene has CDR1 MNHEY and CDR2 SVGAGI. V was cut by 4 bases and J by 4 bases, with 11 bases left in between. CDR3 DNA sequence: TGTGCCAGCAGTTCGAGCCTCTTTAATCAGCCCCAGCATTTT. Translation: CASSSSLFNQPQHF.

V gene TRBV28 combines with J gene TRBJ2-7; D is perhaps TRBD1 (6 bases). V was pared by 7 bases and J by 4 bases, with 17 bases between. Germline V gives CDR1 MDHEN, CDR2 SYDVKM. The CDR3 contains 14 residues. CDR3 sequence reads: CASTPLGRGYEQYF. The CDR3 DNA is TGTGCCAGCACCCCCCTGGGAAGGGGGTACGAGCAGTACTTC.